This entry lists 2 T cell receptor beta chains sequenced from one sample in a study of control samples from healthy donors and cancer patients. TCRdb's copy holds only in-frame clones and misses some; the assay was immunoSEQ multiplex PCR. The table lists 120,000 or so clones, roughly 87% of them singletons. The specimen sequenced was blood. The receptor source for this set is a young man in good health.

The genes are TRBV15 and TRBJ2-5, with D perhaps TRBD1 (5 bases). Germline-derived CDR1 and CDR2 are LNHNV and YYDKDF (reference sequence). The length of the CDR3 is 14 residues. The V gene lost 5 bases and the J gene lost 7 bases, with 17 bases spanning the gap. The CDR3 DNA sequence: TGTGCCACCAGCCCCTCTGGGGCCCGCGGGACCCAGTACTTC. Protein: CATSPSGARGTQYF.

The V call is TRBV5-1, the J call TRBJ1-4; weak D call: TRBD1 (5 bases). Per germline, CDR1 SGHRS and CDR2 YFSETQ. This CDR3 has 15 amino acids. Trimming left V 0 bases short and J 5 bases short, with 11 bases between. As DNA, the CDR3 is TGCGCCAGCAGCTTGGCCGCGGGGGACAATGAAAAACTGTTTTTT. This translates into CASSLAAGDNEKLFF.